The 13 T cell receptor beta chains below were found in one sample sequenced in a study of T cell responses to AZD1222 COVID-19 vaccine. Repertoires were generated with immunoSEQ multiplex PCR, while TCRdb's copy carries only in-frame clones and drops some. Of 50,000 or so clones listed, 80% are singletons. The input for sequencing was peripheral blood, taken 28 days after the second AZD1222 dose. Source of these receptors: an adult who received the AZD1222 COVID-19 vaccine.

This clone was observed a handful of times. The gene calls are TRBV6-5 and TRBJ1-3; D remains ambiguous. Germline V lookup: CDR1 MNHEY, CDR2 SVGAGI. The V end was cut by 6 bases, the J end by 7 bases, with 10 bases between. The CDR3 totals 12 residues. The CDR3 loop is CASSPDSNTIYF. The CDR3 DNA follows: TGTGCCAGCAGCCCAGATTCGAACACCATATATTTT.

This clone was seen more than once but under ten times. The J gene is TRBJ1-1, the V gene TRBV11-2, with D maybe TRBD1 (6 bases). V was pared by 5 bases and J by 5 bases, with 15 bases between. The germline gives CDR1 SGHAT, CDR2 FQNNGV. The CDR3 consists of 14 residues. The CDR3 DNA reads TGTGCCAGCAGCCCTGGGGGGGCTGGGACTGAAGCTTTCTTT. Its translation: CASSPGGAGTEAFF.

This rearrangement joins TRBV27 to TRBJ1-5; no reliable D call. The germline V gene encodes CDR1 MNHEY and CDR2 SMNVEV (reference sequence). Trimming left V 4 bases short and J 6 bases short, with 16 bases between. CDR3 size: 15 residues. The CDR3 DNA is TGTGCCAGCAGTTCCTTCGAGGGTAAACCTCAGCCCCAGCATTTT. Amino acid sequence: CASSSFEGKPQPQHF.

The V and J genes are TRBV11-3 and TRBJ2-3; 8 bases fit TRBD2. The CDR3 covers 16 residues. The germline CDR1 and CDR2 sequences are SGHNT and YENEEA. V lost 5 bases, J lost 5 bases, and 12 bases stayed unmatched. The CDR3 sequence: CASSPSSTGRGDTQYF. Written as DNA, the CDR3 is TGTGCCAGCAGCCCCTCCTCTACCGGGAGGGGAGATACGCAGTATTTT.

The CDR3, as DNA: TGTGCCAGCACCTCTATGGACAGGGAGCAGTATGGCTACACCTTC. It translates to CASTSMDREQYGYTF. The chain employs TRBV5-6 and TRBJ1-2, with 8 bases lining up with TRBD1. Germline values: CDR1 SGHDT, CDR2 YYEEEE. Trimming cost V 6 bases and J 5 bases; bases outside gene matches: 12. CDR3 length: 15 amino acids.

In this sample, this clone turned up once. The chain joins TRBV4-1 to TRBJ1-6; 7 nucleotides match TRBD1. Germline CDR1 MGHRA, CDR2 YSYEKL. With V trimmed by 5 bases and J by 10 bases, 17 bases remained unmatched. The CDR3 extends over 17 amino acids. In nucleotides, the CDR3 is TGCGCCAGCAGCAATTACCGTGGGGGGACAGCGCGGTCACCCCTCCACTTT. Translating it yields CASSNYRGGTARSPLHF.

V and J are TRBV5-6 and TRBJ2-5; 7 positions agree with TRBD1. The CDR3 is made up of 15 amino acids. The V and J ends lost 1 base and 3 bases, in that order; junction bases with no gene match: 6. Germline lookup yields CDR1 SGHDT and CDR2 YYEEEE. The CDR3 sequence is CASSLTMTGKETQYF. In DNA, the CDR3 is TGTGCCAGCAGCTTGACCATGACAGGGAAAGAGACCCAGTACTTC.

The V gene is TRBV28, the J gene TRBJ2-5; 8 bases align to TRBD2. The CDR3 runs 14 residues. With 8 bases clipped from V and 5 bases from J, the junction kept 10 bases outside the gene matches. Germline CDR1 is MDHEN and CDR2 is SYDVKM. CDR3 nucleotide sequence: TGTGCCAGCTGGCCGGGAGGGCGGGGTGAGACCCAGTACTTC. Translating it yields CASWPGGRGETQYF.

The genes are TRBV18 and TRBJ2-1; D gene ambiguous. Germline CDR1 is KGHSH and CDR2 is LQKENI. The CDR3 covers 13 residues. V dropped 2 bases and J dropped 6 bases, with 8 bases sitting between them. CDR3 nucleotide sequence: TGTGCCAGCTCACCAGACGGTATCAATGAGCAGTTCTTC. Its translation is CASSPDGINEQFF.

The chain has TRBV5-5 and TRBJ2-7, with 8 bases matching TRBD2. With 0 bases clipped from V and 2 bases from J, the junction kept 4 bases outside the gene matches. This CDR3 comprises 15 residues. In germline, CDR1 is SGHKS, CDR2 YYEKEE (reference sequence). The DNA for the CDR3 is TGTGCCAGCAGCTTGGCCGGGGGGGCCACCTACGAGCAGTACGTC. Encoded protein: CASSLAGGATYEQYV.

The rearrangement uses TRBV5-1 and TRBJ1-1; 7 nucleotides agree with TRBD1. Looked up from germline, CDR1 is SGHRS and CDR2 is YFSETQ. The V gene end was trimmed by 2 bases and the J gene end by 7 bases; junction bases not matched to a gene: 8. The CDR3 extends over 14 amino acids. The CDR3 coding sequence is TGCGCCAGCAGCTTCACGCACCGGGACAGTGAAGCTTTCTTT. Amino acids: CASSFTHRDSEAFF.

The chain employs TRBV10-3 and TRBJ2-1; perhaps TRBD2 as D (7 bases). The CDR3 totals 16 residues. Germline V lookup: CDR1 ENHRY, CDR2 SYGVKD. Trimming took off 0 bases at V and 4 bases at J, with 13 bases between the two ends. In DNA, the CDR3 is TGTGCCATCAGTGAGTCAGGGGGGGGCGCTTACAATGAGCAGTTCTTC. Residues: CAISESGGGAYNEQFF.

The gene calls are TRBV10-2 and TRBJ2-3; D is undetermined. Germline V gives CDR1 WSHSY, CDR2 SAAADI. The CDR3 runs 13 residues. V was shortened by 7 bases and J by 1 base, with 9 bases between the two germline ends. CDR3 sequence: CASTARGTDTQYF. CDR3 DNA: TGCGCCAGCACGGCGAGAGGCACAGATACGCAGTATTTT.